This T cell receptor (beta chain) was sequenced for a study of cytomegalovirus exposure and HLA in healthy donors. Study-level information: Unique TCRs numbering around 80 million, obtained from HLA-typed donors, made up an early data release. Study-wide results and caveats: Judged likely to be a sequencing artifact was a cluster of highly shared sequence variants.

In regard to this clone: Its cognate antigen is unknown.

In the PCR, 60 Vbeta and 13 Jbeta primers were used. Original processing notes: A follow-up analysis tallied 86 million or so unique TCR beta chains, 9 million to 11 million shared. Method: immunoSEQ multiplex PCR; TCRdb's copy keeps in-frame clones and lacks some. Clone size and the V and J calls come from that table; the DNA yielded D and trimming. Among around 140,000 clones listed, roughly 83% were seen once. Sequenced: PBMCs. The receptor's source is a man in his forties in good health and CMV-seronegative.

The CDR3 sequence is CASSIGALATPHRNTGELFF. CDR3 sequence (DNA): TGTGCCAGTAGTATAGGGGCTCTAGCGACCCCCCACCGGAACACCGGGGAGCTGTTTTTT. V is TRBV19 and J is TRBJ2-2; the D gene is possibly TRBD2 (6 bases). V gave up 1 base and J gave up 1 base, with 22 bases separating them. CDR3 length: 20 residues. Germline CDR1 LNHDA, CDR2 SQIVND (reference sequence).